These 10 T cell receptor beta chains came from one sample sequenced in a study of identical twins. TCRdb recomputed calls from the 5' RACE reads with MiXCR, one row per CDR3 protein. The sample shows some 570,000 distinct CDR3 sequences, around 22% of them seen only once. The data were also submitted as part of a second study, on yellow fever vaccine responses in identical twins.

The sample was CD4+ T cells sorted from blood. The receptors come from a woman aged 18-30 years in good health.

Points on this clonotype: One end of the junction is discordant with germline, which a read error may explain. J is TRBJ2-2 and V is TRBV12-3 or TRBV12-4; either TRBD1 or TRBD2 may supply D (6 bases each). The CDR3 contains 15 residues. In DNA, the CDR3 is TGTGCCAGCAGGTACAGGGATTCGAACACCGGGGGGCTGTTTTTT. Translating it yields CASRYRDSNTGGLFF.

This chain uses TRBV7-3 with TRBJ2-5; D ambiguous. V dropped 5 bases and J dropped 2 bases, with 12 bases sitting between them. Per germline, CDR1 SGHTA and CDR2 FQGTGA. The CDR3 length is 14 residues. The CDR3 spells CASSRVGSQETQYF. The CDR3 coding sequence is TGTGCCAGCAGCCGAGTCGGCAGTCAAGAGACCCAGTACTTC.

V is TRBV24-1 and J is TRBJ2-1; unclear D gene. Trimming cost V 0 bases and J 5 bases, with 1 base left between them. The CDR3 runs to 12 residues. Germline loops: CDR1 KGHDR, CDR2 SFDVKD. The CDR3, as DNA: TGTGCCACCAGTGATTTGGACAATGAGCAGTTCTTC. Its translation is CATSDLDNEQFF.

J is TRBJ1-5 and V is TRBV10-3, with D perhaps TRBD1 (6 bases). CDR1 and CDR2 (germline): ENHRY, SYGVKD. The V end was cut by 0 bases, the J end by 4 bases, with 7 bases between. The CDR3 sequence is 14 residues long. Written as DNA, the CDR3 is TGTGCCATCAGTGAGTCGGACAGAAATCAGCCCCAGCATTTT. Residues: CAISESDRNQPQHF.

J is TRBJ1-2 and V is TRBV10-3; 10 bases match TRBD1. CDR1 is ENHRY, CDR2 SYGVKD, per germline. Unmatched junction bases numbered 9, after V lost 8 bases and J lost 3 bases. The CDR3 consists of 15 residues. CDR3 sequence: CAIEDPGQGHYGYTF. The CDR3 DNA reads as TGTGCCATCGAAGACCCGGGACAGGGGCACTATGGCTACACCTTC.

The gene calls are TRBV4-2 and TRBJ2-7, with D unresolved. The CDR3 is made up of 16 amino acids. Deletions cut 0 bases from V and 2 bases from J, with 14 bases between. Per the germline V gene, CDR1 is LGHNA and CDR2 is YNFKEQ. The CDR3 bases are TGTGCCAGCAGCCAAGACATGGATCCCCTCACCTACGAGCAGTACGTC. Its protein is CASSQDMDPLTYEQYV.

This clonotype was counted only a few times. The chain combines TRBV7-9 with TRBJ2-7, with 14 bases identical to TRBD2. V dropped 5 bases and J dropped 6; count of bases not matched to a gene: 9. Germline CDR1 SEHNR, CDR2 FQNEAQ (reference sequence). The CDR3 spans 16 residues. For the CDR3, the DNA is TGTGCCAGCAGCCGAACCGGGACTAGCGGGAGAGTCGAGCAGTACTTC. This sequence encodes CASSRTGTSGRVEQYF.

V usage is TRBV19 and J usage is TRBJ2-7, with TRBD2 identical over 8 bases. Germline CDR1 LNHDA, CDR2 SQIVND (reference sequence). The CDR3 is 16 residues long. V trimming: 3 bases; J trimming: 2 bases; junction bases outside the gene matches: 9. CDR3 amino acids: CASSMTNAGGAYEQYF. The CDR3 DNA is TGTGCCAGTAGTATGACGAATGCGGGAGGTGCCTACGAGCAGTACTTC.

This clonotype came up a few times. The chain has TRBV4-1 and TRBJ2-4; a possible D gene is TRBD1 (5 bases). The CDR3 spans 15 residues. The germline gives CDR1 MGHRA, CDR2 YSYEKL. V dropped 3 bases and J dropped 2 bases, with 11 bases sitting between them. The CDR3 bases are TGCGCCAGCAGCCAGCCTGGGGCTACCAAAAACATTCAGTACTTC. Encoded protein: CASSQPGATKNIQYF.

The CDR3 spells CASSQGGSSTDTQYF. The CDR3 nucleotides are TGTGCCAGCAGCCAAGGAGGGAGTAGCACAGATACGCAGTATTTT. The rearrangement links TRBV3-1 to TRBJ2-3; tentatively, D is TRBD2 (5 bases). The CDR3 length is 15 residues. V was clipped by 1 base and J by 0 bases, with 8 bases between them. Looked up from germline, CDR1 is LGHDT and CDR2 is YNNKEL (reference sequence).